This paragraph reports one T cell receptor (beta chain). The sample belongs to a study of blood T cell repertoires in COVID-19. As processed by the authors: The assay estimated nucleated cells by amplifying reference gene primers. The data were produced by immunoSEQ multiplex PCR, yet TCRdb's version contains in-frame clones alone and is incomplete. V, J and clone size reflect that table, while D and trimming were determined from the DNA. The data hold 150,000 to 200,000 clones, with about 82% observed a single time. Germline V gene data show CDR1 as MDHEN and CDR2 as SYDVKM. The CDR3 is 13 residues long. V shed 8 bases, J shed 0 bases, and the junction held 4 bases outside the gene matches. Cohort assignment relied on participant-reported clinical history.

This sequence was found in a woman aged 25-40 years who had recovered from COVID-19. This chain links TRBV28 with TRBJ2-7, with 7 bases matching TRBD1. The sequenced material came from PBMCs or T cells enriched from blood (not recorded which). DNA of the CDR3: TGTGCCAGCTTGACAGGGAGCTCCTACGAGCAGTACTTC. Amino acids: CASLTGSSYEQYF.